This entry lists 32 T cell receptor beta chains sequenced from one sample in a study of blood T cell repertoires in COVID-19 (TCRdb year 2020). The method behind the library was the immunoSEQ multiplex PCR assay. TCRdb retrieved this table from immuneACCESS and kept in-frame rearrangements only. Not all clones are present; in checked studies, unresolved V genes account for under half, and no reason is known for the remainder. This sample gives about 220,000 clones in total; 75% to 85% of them show up just once. Around 2.5% of the sample belongs to the ten largest clones. The sequencing input was peripheral blood. The receptors here all came from a woman between 65 and 79 years old with COVID-19, enrolled during active disease.

The chain carries TRBV12-3 or TRBV12-4 and TRBJ1-2; possibly TRBD1 for D (6 bases). The CDR3 is 13 residues long. Trimming removed 5 bases at V and 8 bases at J, with 15 bases between. Written as DNA, the CDR3 is TGTGCCAGCAGTAGACAGGCGGGCGTCGGCTACACCTTC. Its translation is CASSRQAGVGYTF.

In its sample, this clone was seen once. The V and J genes are TRBV20-1 and TRBJ2-5; D is uncertain. The V gene lost 1 base and the J gene lost 3 bases, with 3 bases spanning the gap. The CDR3 runs to 11 residues. Germline V CDR1 and CDR2: DFQATT, SNEGSKA (reference sequence). CDR3 sequence reads: CSARVKETQYF. CDR3 bases: TGCAGTGCTAGAGTCAAAGAGACCCAGTACTTC.

The CDR3 loop reads CASSQGGTGNYGYTF. For the CDR3, the DNA is TGTGCCAGCAGTCAAGGTGGGACAGGGAACTATGGCTACACCTTC. The V and J genes are TRBV6-2 or TRBV6-3 and TRBJ1-2; 9 positions agree with TRBD1. Trimming cost V 5 bases and J 2 bases; bases outside gene matches: 6. The CDR3 has 15 residues. The V gene's germline CDR1 is MNHEY and CDR2 SVGEGT.

The J gene is TRBJ2-3, the V gene TRBV3-1 (or the pseudogene TRBV3-2); TRBD2 aligns across 10 bases. CDR1 and CDR2 from the germline V gene are LGHDT and YNNKEL (reference sequence). CDR3 length equals 18 residues. Unmatched junction bases numbered 9, after V lost 3 bases and J lost 0 bases. The CDR3 nucleotides are TGTGCCAGCAGCCATGGACTAGCGGTTTCCCTTAGCACAGATACGCAGTATTTT. Its translation: CASSHGLAVSLSTDTQYF.

The chain links TRBV6-5 to TRBJ2-2, with TRBD2 matching 7 bases. The CDR3 consists of 13 residues. With V trimmed by 7 bases and J by 5 bases, 4 bases remained unmatched. Germline V gene sequence: CDR1 MNHEY, CDR2 SVGAGI. The CDR3 DNA is TGTGCCAGCACGAGGGGAGGGACCGGGGAGCTGTTTTTT. This sequence encodes CASTRGGTGELFF.

This clone has only one observation. V and J are TRBV6-5 and TRBJ1-5; 9 bases line up with TRBD1. After removal of 7 bases from V and 5 bases from J, the junction contained 9 bases not matched to a gene. The CDR3 has 15 amino acids. Germline V gene lookup returns CDR1 MNHEY and CDR2 SVGAGI. This chain's CDR3 is CASTAPGQGDQPQHF. As DNA, the CDR3 is TGTGCCAGCACCGCCCCGGGACAGGGTGATCAGCCCCAGCATTTT.

This clone was seen only a few times. The junction departs from the called germline gene at one end, perhaps through a read error. The DNA for the CDR3 is TGTGCTAGCAGTCTTGACAGCTCTTCCTACGAGCAGTACTTC. It yields the protein CASSLDSSSYEQYF. The chain couples TRBV7-7 to TRBJ2-7; D may be TRBD1 (5 bases). CDR1 and CDR2 from the germline V gene are SSHAT and FNYEAQ (reference sequence). The CDR3 spans 14 residues.

This chain connects TRBV2 to TRBJ2-2; 11 bases map to TRBD2. This CDR3 contains 16 residues. The J segment lost 6 bases and the V segment lost 3 bases, leaving 6 bases of the junction unmatched. Germline V lookup: CDR1 SNHLY, CDR2 FYNNEI. The CDR3 region has the DNA TGTGCCAGCAGTGATTATAGCGGGGGGGGACCCGGGGAGCTGTTTTTT. Its translation: CASSDYSGGGPGELFF. Filled out from reference TRBV2 and TRBJ2-2, the complete variable domain reads EPEVTQTPSHQVTQMGQEVILRCVPISNHLYFYWYRQILGQKVEFLVSFYNNEISEKSEIFDDQFSVERPDGSNFTLKIRSTKLEDSAMYFCASSDYSGGGPGELFFGEGSRLTVL.

V usage is TRBV4-3 and J usage is TRBJ2-2; 8 nucleotides line up with TRBD2. The V and J ends lost 2 bases and 0 bases, in that order; junction bases with no gene match: 8. The CDR3 consists of 18 residues. CDR1 and CDR2 (germline): LGHNA, YSLEER. DNA for the CDR3: TGCGCCAGCAGCCAAATACTTACTAGCGGACCGAACACCGGGGAGCTGTTTTTT. Translating it yields CASSQILTSGPNTGELFF.

The chain uses TRBV5-1 and TRBJ2-5; tentative D call: TRBD2 (7 bases). Germline V gene sequence: CDR1 SGHRS, CDR2 YFSETQ. There are 15 residues in the CDR3. The germline V and J ends were trimmed by 4 bases and 4 bases, with 17 bases remaining between them. The CDR3 loop is CASSPEGGAGETQYF. In nucleotides, the CDR3 is TGCGCCAGCAGCCCGGAGGGGGGGGCGGGAGAGACCCAGTACTTC.

The genes are TRBV28 and TRBJ2-7; 7 bases map to TRBD2. Looked up from germline, CDR1 is MDHEN and CDR2 is SYDVKM. V lost 8 bases, J lost 5 bases, and 15 bases stayed unmatched. CDR3 length: 15 residues. CDR3 sequence: CASGESGIRRDEQYF. CDR3 in DNA: TGTGCCAGCGGGGAGAGCGGGATTCGTAGGGACGAGCAGTACTTC.

This sequence joins TRBV7-3 and TRBJ2-7, with a tentative D call TRBD1 (5 bases). Germline CDR1 SGHTA, CDR2 FQGTGA. CDR3 size: 13 residues. V lost 5 bases and J 5 bases, leaving 13 bases between the germline ends. The CDR3 loop reads CASSPGHSHEQYF. CDR3 sequence (DNA): TGTGCCAGCAGCCCAGGACATTCTCACGAGCAGTACTTC. The complete variable domain, with remaining parts taken from reference TRBV7-3 and TRBJ2-7, reads GAGVSQTPSNKVTEKGKYVELRCDPISGHTALYWYRQSLGQGPEFLIYFQGTGAADDSGLPNDRFFAVRPEGSVSTLKIQRTERGDSAVYLCASSPGHSHEQYFGPGTRLTVT.

The chain combines TRBV7-3 with TRBJ2-3; D remains ambiguous. This CDR3 comprises 13 residues. Germline loops: CDR1 SGHTA, CDR2 FQGTGA. V was shortened by 5 bases and J by 2 bases, with 8 bases between the two germline ends. DNA of the CDR3: TGTGCCAGCAGCCGCGAACTCACAGATACGCAGTATTTT. Translated, it gives CASSRELTDTQYF.

The rearrangement joins TRBV4-3 to TRBJ2-3; TRBD2 aligns across 16 bases. Germline CDR1 LGHNA, CDR2 YSLEER. J lost 6 bases, V lost 5 bases, and 5 bases had no gene match. CDR3 length: 16 amino acids. CDR3 residues: CASSVGTSGRGDTQYF. In DNA form, the CDR3 reads TGCGCCAGCAGCGTAGGGACTAGCGGGAGGGGCGATACGCAGTATTTT.

This clone was seen only a few times. The CDR3 nucleotides read TGTGCCAGTAGTAGCCGGGACAGGGCACTCTCTGGGGCCAACGTCCTGACTTTC. It translates to CASSSRDRALSGANVLTF. The rearrangement uses TRBV19 and TRBJ2-6; 9 nucleotides align to TRBD1. The germline gives CDR1 LNHDA, CDR2 SQIVND (reference sequence). With 4 bases clipped from V and 0 bases from J, the junction kept 7 bases outside the gene matches. This CDR3 is built from 18 residues.

This chain links TRBV19 with TRBJ2-7; perhaps TRBD1 as D (5 bases). Trimming cost V 3 bases and J 2 bases, with 14 bases left between them. The CDR3 spans 15 residues. Germline V gives CDR1 LNHDA, CDR2 SQIVND (reference sequence). Here the CDR3 DNA reads TGTGCCAGTAGTATTGGGTCCGACAGACCCTACGAGCAGTACTTC. It specifies CASSIGSDRPYEQYF.

The rearrangement uses TRBV6-5 and TRBJ1-2, with 7 bases lining up with TRBD1. CDR1 is MNHEY, CDR2 SVGAGI, per germline. The CDR3 has 16 amino acids. V shed 0 bases, J shed 3 bases, and the junction held 7 bases outside the gene matches. The CDR3 bases are TGTGCCAGCAGTTACTCTTTGAGGGGGCGCGACTATGGCTACACCTTC. Its translation: CASSYSLRGRDYGYTF.

The chain links TRBV7-3 to TRBJ2-2, with 7 bases matching TRBD2. V was clipped by 1 base and J by 0 bases; unmatched bases: 5. The V gene's germline CDR1 is SGHTA and CDR2 FQGTGA. The CDR3 loop spans 17 amino acids. The CDR3 loop reads CASSLIFAGANTGELFF. The CDR3 nucleotides are TGTGCCAGCAGCTTAATTTTTGCGGGGGCGAACACCGGGGAGCTGTTTTTT.

The genes are TRBV19 and TRBJ2-5; 10 bases map to TRBD2. Trimming removed 0 bases from V and 2 bases from J; junction bases left unmatched: 6. Germline V gives CDR1 LNHDA, CDR2 SQIVND (reference sequence). The length of the CDR3 is 17 residues. The CDR3 coding sequence is TGTGCCAGTAGTATAGAGGGGGGACTAGCGTGGCAAGAGACCCAGTACTTC. This codes for CASSIEGGLAWQETQYF.

The chain has TRBV10-3 and TRBJ1-5; 11 nucleotides agree with TRBD1. V dropped 6 bases and J dropped 6; count of bases not matched to a gene: 4. CDR3 size: 14 residues. The germline V gene has CDR1 ENHRY and CDR2 SYGVKD. The CDR3 protein is CAISGTGGIQPQHF. In DNA, the CDR3 is TGTGCCATCAGCGGGACAGGGGGGATTCAGCCCCAGCATTTT.

J is TRBJ1-2 and V is TRBV30; D is undetermined. V shed 2 bases and J shed 0 bases, with 7 bases lying between them. The length of the CDR3 is 13 residues. The germline gives CDR1 GTSNPN, CDR2 SVGIG (reference sequence). The CDR3 region is CAWSTGSNYGYTF. In nucleotides, the CDR3 is TGTGCCTGGAGTACGGGATCTAACTATGGCTACACCTTC.

V gene TRBV5-8 combines with J gene TRBJ1-1; the D is unclear. Germline lookup yields CDR1 SGHTS and CDR2 YDEGEE. The CDR3 has 16 amino acids. V was clipped by 2 bases and J by 2 bases, with 16 bases between them. CDR3 nucleotide sequence: TGTGCCAGCAGCTTCGGGGAGGGAGAGGTAAACACTGAAGCTTTCTTT. This translates into CASSFGEGEVNTEAFF.

V and J are TRBV18 and TRBJ1-1, with D maybe TRBD1 (5 bases). This CDR3 spans 14 amino acids. V was cut by 2 bases and J by 3 bases, with 10 bases left in between. Germline assignment: CDR1 KGHSH and CDR2 LQKENI. CDR3 in DNA: TGTGCCAGCTCACCATCAGGGTTGGACACTGAAGCTTTCTTT. Protein sequence: CASSPSGLDTEAFF.

The chain links TRBV18 to TRBJ2-7, with TRBD1 matching 8 bases. V gave up 1 base and J gave up 0 bases; unmatched junction bases: 8. This CDR3 comprises 17 residues. Germline V gene sequence: CDR1 KGHSH, CDR2 LQKENI. The CDR3 here is CASSPLGTGFSSYEQYF. The CDR3 nucleotides are TGTGCCAGCTCACCACTTGGGACAGGTTTTAGCTCCTACGAGCAGTACTTC.

This clone showed up just a few times. For the CDR3, the DNA is TGTGCCAGCAGCCTCTGGACAGGTGTGAACAATGAGCAGTTCTTC. It translates to CASSLWTGVNNEQFF. This chain uses TRBV7-9 with TRBJ2-1, with 7 bases lining up with TRBD1. CDR1 is SEHNR and CDR2 is FQNEAQ in the germline V gene (reference sequence). The V and J ends lost 5 bases and 5 bases, in that order; junction bases with no gene match: 9. The CDR3 consists of 15 residues.

This clone has a handful of counts. The rearrangement joins TRBV5-1 to TRBJ1-1; maybe TRBD1 (6 bases). The CDR3 covers 14 residues. V dropped 0 bases and J dropped 5 bases, with 11 bases sitting between them. Germline assignment: CDR1 SGHRS and CDR2 YFSETQ. CDR3 sequence: CASSLVLTGTEAFF. CDR3 sequence (DNA): TGCGCCAGCAGCTTGGTTCTCACAGGGACTGAAGCTTTCTTT. The full variable domain, in which reference TRBV5-1 and TRBJ1-1 provide the parts outside the CDR3, is KAGVTQTPRYLIKTRGQQVTLSCSPISGHRSVSWYQQTPGQGLQFLFEYFSETQRNKGNFPGRFSGRQFSNSRSEMNVSTLELGDSALYLCASSLVLTGTEAFFGQGTRLTVV.

The chain links TRBV18 to TRBJ1-1, with 9 bases fitting TRBD1. CDR3 length: 14 residues. V was clipped by 1 base and J by 4 bases; unmatched bases: 1. The germline V gene encodes CDR1 KGHSH and CDR2 LQKENI. The CDR3 here is CASSPQTGGTEAFF. Here the CDR3 DNA reads TGTGCCAGCTCACCACAGACAGGGGGCACTGAAGCTTTCTTT.

The sample holds a few counts of this clone. V usage is TRBV14 and J usage is TRBJ1-6; D remains ambiguous. CDR3 length: 15 residues. The germline gives CDR1 SGHDN, CDR2 FVKESK. V lost 4 bases and J 15 bases, leaving 22 bases between the germline ends. Written as DNA, the CDR3 is TGTGCCAGCAGCCTTGACCGGCTAGAAACTGGTCTCCTCCACTTT. Translated, it gives CASSLDRLETGLLHF.

The chain links TRBV7-9 to TRBJ2-2; D uncertain. V was pared by 11 bases and J by 0 bases, with 19 bases between. This CDR3 spans 16 amino acids. Germline CDR1 and CDR2: SEHNR and FQNEAQ (reference sequence). The CDR3 nucleotides read TGTGCCTCTCTCGTGGCGGCGTTTACGAACACCGGGGAGCTGTTTTTT. It codes for CASLVAAFTNTGELFF.

The genes are TRBV7-3 and TRBJ2-3; TRBD2 matches 12 bases. CDR3 size: 16 residues. V dropped 4 bases and J dropped 2; count of bases not matched to a gene: 4. Germline values: CDR1 SGHTA, CDR2 FQGTGA. The CDR3 here is CASSSRLAGDTDTQYF. For the CDR3, the DNA is TGTGCCAGCAGCTCCCGACTAGCGGGGGACACAGATACGCAGTATTTT.

V gene TRBV7-9 combines with J gene TRBJ1-5; 11 nucleotides align to TRBD1. The CDR3 spans 18 residues. Germline V gene data show CDR1 as SEHNR and CDR2 as FQNEAQ (reference sequence). Unmatched junction bases numbered 10, after V lost 5 bases and J lost 1 base. This chain's CDR3 is CASSTTTWDRGSNQPQHF. CDR3 DNA: TGTGCCAGCAGCACAACCACCTGGGACAGGGGGAGCAATCAGCCCCAGCATTTT.

This sequence joins TRBV19 and TRBJ1-2, with 9 bases matching TRBD1. Trimming cost V 6 bases and J 7 bases; bases outside gene matches: 9. This CDR3 is 14 amino acids long. Germline loops: CDR1 LNHDA, CDR2 SQIVND (reference sequence). The CDR3 nucleotides read TGTGCCAGTAGAATGACAGGGGGAGATGTTGGCTACACCTTC. Translating gives CASRMTGGDVGYTF.